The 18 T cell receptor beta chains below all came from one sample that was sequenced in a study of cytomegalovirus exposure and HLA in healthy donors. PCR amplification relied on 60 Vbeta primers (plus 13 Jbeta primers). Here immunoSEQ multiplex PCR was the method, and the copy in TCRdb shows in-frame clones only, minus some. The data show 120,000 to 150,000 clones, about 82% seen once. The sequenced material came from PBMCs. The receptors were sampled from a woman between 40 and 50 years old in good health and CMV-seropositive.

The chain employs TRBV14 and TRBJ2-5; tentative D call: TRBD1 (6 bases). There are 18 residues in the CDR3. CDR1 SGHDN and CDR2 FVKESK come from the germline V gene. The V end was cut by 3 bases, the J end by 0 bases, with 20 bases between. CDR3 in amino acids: CASSQIKVGQLYQETQYF. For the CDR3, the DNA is TGTGCCAGCAGCCAGATCAAGGTCGGACAGCTGTACCAAGAGACCCAGTACTTC.

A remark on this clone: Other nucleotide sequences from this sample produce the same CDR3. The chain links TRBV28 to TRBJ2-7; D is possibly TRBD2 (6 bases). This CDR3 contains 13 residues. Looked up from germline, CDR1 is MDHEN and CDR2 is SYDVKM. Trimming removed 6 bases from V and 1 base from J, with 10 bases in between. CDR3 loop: CASRGTASYEQYF. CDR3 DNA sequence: TGTGCCAGCAGGGGGACTGCATCCTACGAGCAGTACTTC.

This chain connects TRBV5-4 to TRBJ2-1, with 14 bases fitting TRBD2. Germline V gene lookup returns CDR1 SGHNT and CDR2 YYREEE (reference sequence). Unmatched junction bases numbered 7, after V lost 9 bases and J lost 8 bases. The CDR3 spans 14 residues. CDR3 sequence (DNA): TGTGCCACAGAGGGACTAGCGGGAGTCTATGAGCAGTTCTTC. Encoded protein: CATEGLAGVYEQFF.

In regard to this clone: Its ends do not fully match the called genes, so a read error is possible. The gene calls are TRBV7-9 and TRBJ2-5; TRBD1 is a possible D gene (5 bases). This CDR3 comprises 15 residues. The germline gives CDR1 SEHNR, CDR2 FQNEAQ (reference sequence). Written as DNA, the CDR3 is TGTTCCAGCAGCTCAACTACACAGGAGCCAGAGACCCAGTACTTC. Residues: CSSSSTTQEPETQYF.

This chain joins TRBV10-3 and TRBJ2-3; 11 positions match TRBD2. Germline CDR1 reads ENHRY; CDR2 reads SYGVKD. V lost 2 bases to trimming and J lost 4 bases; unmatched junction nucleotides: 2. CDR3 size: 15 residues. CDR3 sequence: CAISERSGGADTQYF. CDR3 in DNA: TGTGCCATCAGTGAGCGTAGCGGGGGGGCAGATACGCAGTATTTT.

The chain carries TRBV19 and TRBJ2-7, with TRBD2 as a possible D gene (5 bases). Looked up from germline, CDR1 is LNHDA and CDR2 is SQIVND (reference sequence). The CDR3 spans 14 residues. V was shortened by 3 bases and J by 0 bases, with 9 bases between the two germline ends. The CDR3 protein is CASSIRESSYEQYF. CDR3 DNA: TGTGCCAGTAGTATCCGGGAAAGCTCCTACGAGCAGTACTTC.

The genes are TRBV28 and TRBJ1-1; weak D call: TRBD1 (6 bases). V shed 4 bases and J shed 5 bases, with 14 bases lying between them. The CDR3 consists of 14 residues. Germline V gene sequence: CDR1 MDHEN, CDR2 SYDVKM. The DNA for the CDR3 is TGTGCCAGCAGTTCAACAGGGTGGTTTACTGAAGCTTTCTTT. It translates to CASSSTGWFTEAFF.

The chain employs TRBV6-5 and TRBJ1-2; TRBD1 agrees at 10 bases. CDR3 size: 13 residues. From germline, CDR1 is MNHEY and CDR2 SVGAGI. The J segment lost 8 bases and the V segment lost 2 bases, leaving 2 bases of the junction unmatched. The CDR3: CASSYPTGGGYTF. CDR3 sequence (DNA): TGTGCCAGCAGTTACCCGACAGGGGGCGGCTACACCTTC.

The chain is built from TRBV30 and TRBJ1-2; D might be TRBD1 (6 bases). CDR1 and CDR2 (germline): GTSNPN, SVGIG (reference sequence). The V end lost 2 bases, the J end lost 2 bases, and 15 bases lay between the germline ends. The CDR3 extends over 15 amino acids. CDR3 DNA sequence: TGTGCCTGGAGTACACAGGGTGCGAGGAACTATGGCTACACCTTC. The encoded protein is CAWSTQGARNYGYTF. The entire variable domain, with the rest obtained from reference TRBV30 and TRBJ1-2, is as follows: SQTIHQWPATLVQPVGSPLSLECTVEGTSNPNLYWYRQAAGRGLQLLFYSVGIGQISSEVPQNLSASRPQDRQFILSSKKLLLSDSGFYLCAWSTQGARNYGYTFGSGTRLTVV.

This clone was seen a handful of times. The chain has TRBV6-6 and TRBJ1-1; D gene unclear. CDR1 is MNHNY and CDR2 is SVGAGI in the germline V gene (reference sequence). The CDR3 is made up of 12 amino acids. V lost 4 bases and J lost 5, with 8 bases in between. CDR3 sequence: CASSSRGTEAFF. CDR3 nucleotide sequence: TGTGCCAGCAGTTCGAGAGGGACTGAAGCTTTCTTT.

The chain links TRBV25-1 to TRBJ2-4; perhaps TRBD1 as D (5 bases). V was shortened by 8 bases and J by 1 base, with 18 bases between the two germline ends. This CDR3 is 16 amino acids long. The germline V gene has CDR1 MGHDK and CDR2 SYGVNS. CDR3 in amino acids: CASEDRGPQAKNIQYF. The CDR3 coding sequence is TGTGCCAGCGAAGATAGGGGTCCTCAGGCCAAAAACATTCAGTACTTC.

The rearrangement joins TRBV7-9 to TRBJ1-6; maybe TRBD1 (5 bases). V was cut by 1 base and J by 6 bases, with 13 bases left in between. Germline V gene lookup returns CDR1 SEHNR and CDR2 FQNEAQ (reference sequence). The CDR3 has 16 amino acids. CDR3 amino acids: CASSLGSTGTNSPLHF. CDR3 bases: TGTGCCAGCAGCTTAGGTAGCACAGGCACTAATTCACCCCTCCACTTT.

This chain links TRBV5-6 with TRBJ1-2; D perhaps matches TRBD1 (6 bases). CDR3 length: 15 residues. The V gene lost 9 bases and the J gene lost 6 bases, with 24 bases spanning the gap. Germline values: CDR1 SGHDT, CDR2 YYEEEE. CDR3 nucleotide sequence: TGTGCCACCCAGGGGTTAGGGAAGGGCGGAAATGGCTACACCTTC. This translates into CATQGLGKGGNGYTF.

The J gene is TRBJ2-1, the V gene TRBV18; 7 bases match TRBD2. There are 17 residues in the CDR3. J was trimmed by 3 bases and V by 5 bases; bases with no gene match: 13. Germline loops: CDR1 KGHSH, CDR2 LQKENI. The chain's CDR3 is CASSETWGGRIYNEQFF. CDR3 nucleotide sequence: TGTGCCAGCTCAGAGACTTGGGGAGGGAGGATCTACAATGAGCAGTTCTTC.

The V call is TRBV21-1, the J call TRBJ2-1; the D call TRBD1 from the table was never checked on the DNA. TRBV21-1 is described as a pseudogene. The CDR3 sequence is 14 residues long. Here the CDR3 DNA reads TGTGCCAGCATAGACAGGGGCCCTATAATTCAGCAGTTCTTC. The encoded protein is CASIDRGPIIQQFF.

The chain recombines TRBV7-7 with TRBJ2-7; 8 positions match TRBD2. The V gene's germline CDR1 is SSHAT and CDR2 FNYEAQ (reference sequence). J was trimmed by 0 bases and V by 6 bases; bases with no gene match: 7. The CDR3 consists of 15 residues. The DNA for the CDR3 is TGTGCCAGCAGTCAGGGCAGCGGGAGCTCCTACGAGCAGTACTTC. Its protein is CASSQGSGSSYEQYF.

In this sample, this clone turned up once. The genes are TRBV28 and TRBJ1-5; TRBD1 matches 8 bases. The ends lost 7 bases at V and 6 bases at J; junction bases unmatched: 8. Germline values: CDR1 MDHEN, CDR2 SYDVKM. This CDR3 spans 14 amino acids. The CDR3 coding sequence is TGTGCCAGCACTATCAGGGGGCCGAGTCAGCCCCAGCATTTT. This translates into CASTIRGPSQPQHF.

CDR3 in amino acids: CSVGRGTAADTQYF. CDR3 DNA sequence: TGCAGCGTTGGAAGGGGGACAGCAGCAGATACGCAGTATTTT. The rearrangement links TRBV29-1 to TRBJ2-3; 7 bases map to TRBD1. The V gene end was trimmed by 4 bases and the J gene end by 4 bases; junction bases not matched to a gene: 8. The CDR3 extends over 14 amino acids. Per the germline V gene, CDR1 is SQVTM and CDR2 is ANQGSEA.